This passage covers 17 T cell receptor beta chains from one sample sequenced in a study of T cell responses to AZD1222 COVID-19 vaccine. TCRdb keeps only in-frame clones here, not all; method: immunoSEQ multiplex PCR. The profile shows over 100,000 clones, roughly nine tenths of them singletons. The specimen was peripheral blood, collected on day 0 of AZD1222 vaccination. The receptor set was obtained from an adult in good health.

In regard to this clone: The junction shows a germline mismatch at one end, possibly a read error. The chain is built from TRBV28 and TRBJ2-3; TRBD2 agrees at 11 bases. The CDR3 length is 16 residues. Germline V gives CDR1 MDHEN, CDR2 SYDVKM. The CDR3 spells CASSSHSIIAGGPPHF. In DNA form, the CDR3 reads TGTGCCAGCAGTTCCCACTCTATAATAGCGGGGGGGCCCCCCCATTTT. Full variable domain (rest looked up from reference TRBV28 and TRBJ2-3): DVKVTQSSRYLVKRTGEKVFLECVQDMDHENMFWYRQDPGLGLRLIYFSYDVKMKEKGDIPEGYSVSREKKERFSLILESASTNQTSMYLCASSSHSIIAGGPPHFGPGTRLTVL.

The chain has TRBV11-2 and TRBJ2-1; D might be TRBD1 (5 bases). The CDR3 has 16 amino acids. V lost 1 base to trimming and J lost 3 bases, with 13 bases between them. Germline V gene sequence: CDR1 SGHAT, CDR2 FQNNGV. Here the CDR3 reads CASSLALGVGYNEQFF. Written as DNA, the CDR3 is TGTGCCAGCAGCTTAGCTTTAGGGGTGGGCTACAATGAGCAGTTCTTC.

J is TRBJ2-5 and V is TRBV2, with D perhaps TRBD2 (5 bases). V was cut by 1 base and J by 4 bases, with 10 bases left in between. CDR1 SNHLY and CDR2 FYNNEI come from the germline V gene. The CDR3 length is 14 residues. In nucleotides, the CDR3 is TGTGCCAGCAGTGAAGGTGACGGAGGAGAGACCCAGTACTTC. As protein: CASSEGDGGETQYF.

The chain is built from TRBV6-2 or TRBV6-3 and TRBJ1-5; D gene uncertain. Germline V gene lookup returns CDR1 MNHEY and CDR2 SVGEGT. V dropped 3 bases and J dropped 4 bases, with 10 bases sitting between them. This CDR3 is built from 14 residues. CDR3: CASSYVQKNQPQHF. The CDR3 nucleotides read TGTGCCAGCAGTTATGTACAGAAAAATCAGCCCCAGCATTTT.

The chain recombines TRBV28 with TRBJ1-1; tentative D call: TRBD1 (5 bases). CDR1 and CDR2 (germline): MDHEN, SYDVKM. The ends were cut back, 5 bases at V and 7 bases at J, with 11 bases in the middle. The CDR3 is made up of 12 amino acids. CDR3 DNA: TGTGCCAGCAGTGTCAGGGCGGTTGAAGCTTTCTTT. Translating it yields CASSVRAVEAFF.

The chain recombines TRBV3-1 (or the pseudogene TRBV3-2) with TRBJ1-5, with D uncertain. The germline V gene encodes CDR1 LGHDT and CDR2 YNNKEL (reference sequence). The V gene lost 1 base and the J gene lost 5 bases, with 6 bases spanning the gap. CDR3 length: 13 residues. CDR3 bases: TGTGCCAGCAGCCAAGGACGGGATCAGCCCCAGCATTTT. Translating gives CASSQGRDQPQHF.

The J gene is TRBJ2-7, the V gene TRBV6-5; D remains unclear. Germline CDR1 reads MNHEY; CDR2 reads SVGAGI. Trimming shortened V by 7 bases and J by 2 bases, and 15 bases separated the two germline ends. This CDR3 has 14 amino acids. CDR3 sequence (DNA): TGTGCCAGCACCGACCCGGCCGTCACCTACGAGCAGTACTTC. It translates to CASTDPAVTYEQYF.

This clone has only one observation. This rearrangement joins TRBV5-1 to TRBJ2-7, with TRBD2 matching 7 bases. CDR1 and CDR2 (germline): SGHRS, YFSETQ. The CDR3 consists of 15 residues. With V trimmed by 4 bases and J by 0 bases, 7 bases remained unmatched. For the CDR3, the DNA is TGCGCCAGCAGCCCCGTGGGCGGGGGCTCCTACGAGCAGTACTTC. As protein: CASSPVGGGSYEQYF.

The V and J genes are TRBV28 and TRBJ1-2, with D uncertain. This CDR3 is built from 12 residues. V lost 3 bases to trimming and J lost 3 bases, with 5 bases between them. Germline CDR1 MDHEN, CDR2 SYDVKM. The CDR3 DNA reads TGTGCCAGCAGTTTTGACGACTATGGCTACACCTTC. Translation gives CASSFDDYGYTF.

The CDR3 region is CASSYPGTRAFF. CDR3 DNA: TGTGCCAGCAGTTACCCCGGGACTAGGGCTTTCTTT. J is TRBJ1-1 and V is TRBV12-3 or TRBV12-4; TRBD1 might be the D (5 bases). Trimming took off 4 bases at V and 11 bases at J, with 14 bases between the two ends. The CDR3 consists of 12 residues.

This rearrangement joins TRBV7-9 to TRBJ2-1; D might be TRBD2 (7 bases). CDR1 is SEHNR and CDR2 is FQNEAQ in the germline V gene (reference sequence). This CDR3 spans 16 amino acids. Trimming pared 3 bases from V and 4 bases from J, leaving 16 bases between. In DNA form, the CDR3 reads TGTGCCAGCAGCTTGGGCGCACGGGGGGCGTACAATGAGCAGTTCTTC. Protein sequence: CASSLGARGAYNEQFF.

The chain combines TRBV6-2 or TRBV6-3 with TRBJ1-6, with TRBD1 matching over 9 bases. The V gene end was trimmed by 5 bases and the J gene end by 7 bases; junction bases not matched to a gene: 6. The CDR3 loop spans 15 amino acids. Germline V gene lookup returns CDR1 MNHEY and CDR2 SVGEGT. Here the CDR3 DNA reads TGTGCCAGCAGTGCTACCGGGACAGGGAATTCACCCCTCCACTTT. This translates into CASSATGTGNSPLHF.

The CDR3 region has the DNA TGTGCCAGCAGAGAGCCGATCCAAGAGACCCAGTACTTC. This codes for CASREPIQETQYF. The chain joins TRBV6-5 to TRBJ2-5; D remains ambiguous. V lost 6 bases, J lost 1 base, and 9 bases lay in between. The CDR3 has 13 residues. From germline, CDR1 is MNHEY and CDR2 SVGAGI.

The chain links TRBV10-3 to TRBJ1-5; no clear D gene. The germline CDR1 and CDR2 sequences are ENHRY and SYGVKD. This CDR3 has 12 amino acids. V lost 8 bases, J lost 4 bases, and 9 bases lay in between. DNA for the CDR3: TGTGCCATCTCGGACGGTAATCAGCCCCAGCATTTT. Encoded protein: CAISDGNQPQHF.

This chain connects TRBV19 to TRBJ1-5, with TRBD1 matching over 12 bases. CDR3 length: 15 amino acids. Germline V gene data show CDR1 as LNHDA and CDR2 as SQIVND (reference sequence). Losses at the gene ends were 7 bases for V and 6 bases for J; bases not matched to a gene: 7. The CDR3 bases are TGTGCCAGTACCATCGGGGACAGGGGGCGTCAGCCCCAGCATTTT. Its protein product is CASTIGDRGRQPQHF.

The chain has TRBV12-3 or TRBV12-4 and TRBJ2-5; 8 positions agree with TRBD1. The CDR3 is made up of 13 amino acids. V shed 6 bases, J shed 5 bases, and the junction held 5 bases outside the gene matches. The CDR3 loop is CASSQGAGETQYF. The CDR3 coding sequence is TGTGCCAGCAGCCAGGGGGCTGGGGAGACCCAGTACTTC.

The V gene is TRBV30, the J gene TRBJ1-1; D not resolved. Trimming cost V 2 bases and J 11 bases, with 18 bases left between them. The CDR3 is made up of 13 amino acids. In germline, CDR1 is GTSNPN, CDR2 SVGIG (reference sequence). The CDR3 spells CAWSTEDHWRAFF. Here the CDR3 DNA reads TGTGCCTGGAGTACGGAGGATCATTGGCGTGCTTTCTTT.